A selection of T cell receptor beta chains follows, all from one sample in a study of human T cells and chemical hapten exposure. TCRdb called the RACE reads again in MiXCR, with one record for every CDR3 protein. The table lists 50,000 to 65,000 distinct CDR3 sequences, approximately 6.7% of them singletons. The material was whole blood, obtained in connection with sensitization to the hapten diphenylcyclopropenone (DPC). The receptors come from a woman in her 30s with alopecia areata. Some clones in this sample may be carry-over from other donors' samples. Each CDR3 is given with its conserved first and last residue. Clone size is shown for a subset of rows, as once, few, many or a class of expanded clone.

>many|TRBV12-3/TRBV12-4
CASSPSRGGANVLTF
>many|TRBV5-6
CASSPLGQGLAEQYF
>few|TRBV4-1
CASSQDPGQGNQPQHF
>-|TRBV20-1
CSARAGARAGDSSGELFF
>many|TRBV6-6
CASTGQDYGYTF
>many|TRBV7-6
CASSLAPGSGDDGYTF
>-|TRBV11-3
CASSPNSYEQYF
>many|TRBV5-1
CASSSGTGNEKLFF
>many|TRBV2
CASSQGVRNQPQHF
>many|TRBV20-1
CSAHPRPRGTYEQYF
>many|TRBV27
CASSEVGHNEQFF
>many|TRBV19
CASSIGGLYGYTF
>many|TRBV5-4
CASSLERGGRGSYGYTF
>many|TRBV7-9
CASSEGGPGFPYGYTF
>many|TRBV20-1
CSANPPALVADTQYF
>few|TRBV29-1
CSVERVAGGADTQYF
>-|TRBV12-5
CASGRGRSNEKLFF
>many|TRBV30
CAWTNGWSGANVLTF
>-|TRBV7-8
CASSLAGPRPGFF
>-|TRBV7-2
CASSFQGAGEKLFF
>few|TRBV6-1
CASSEAGIYYEQYF
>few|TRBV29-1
CSVLQGGNQPQHF
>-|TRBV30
CAWSGGNRGGEAFF
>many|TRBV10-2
CASRDGGSGANVLTF
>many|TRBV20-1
CSAKGRGEDYGYTF
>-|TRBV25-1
CASSENTDTQYF
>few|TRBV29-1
CSVETGSEYEQYF
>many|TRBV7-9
CASSSAGPREEQYF
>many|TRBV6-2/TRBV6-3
CASKPGGWTEAFF
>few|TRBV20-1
CSASRGRGVVTDTQYF
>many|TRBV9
CASSTRLGQETQYF
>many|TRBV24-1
CATSDRTVTDTQYF
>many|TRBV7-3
CASSLVAGTGLYEQYF
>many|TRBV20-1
CSASWHEQFF
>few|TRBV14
CARMYEDGNQPQHF
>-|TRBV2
CASSELGDYSNQPQHF
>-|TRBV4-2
CASSLRTGVVYEQYF
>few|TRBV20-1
CSARLAANYGYTF
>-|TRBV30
CAWLQGASEAFF
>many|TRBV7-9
CASSLSGSGSYEQYF
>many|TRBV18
CASSPVPARGNEQFF
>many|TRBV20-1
CSANLAGGTDTQYF
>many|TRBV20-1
CSARTENYGYTF
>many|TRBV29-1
CSVVPGDGNQPQHF
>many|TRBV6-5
CASSRGQGAQETQYF
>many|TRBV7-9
CASSEGQHYGYTF
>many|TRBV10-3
CATRGGGPTPDTQYF
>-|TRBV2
CASSQGPNTGELFF
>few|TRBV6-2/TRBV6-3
CASSYWTGVGDTF
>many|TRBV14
CASSQATGGQNTGELFF
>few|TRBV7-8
CASSLRLAGGSSGANVLTF
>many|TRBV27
CASSLYGTVNTGELFF
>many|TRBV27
CASRFLQGGGNQPQHF
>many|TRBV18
CASSTPTRSDTQYF